The clone carrying this T cell receptor beta chain was counted at least ten times. TCRdb analysed the 5' RACE reads with MiXCR anew, one entry per CDR3 protein. The top ten clones hold around 27% of a sample with approximately 30,000 distinct CDR3 sequences, over 3.5% of them seen once. This sample is drawn from a study of neurological immune-mediated disorders. The sequenced material came from CD4+ T cells from blood. This clonotype was obtained from a woman aged 40 to 49 in good health.

CDR3 in amino acids: CASSSLGTGGSYNEQFF. The CDR3, as DNA: TGTGCCAGCAGCTCCCTCGGGACAGGGGGATCCTACAATGAGCAGTTCTTC. The V gene is TRBV7-9, the J gene TRBJ2-1; the match to TRBD1 covers 11 bases. V dropped 4 bases and J dropped 1; count of bases not matched to a gene: 6. This CDR3 region has 17 residues. Germline loops: CDR1 SEHNR, CDR2 FQNEAQ (reference sequence).